Included here is one T cell receptor beta chain sequence, with context. CDR1 is MGHDK, CDR2 SYGVNS, per germline. The CDR3 sequence is 16 residues long. The V end was cut by 0 bases, the J end by 8 bases, with 14 bases between. The entry originates in a study of blood T cell repertoires in COVID-19. Study information: Sites in the United States, Italy and Spain provided acute and convalescent COVID-19 samples. Sources were T cells, B-cell-depleted T cells, or PBMCs; the material itself was cDNA or gDNA.

Libraries were prepared by immunoSEQ multiplex PCR; TCRdb keeps only in-frame clonotypes and omits some of them. This table has just under 250,000 clones, 75% to 90% appearing once. The rearrangement joins TRBV25-1 to TRBJ1-6; TRBD1 might be the D (5 bases). Input material: peripheral blood. This TCR was sampled from a woman in her 30s who had recovered from COVID-19. The CDR3 DNA reads as TGTGCCAGCAGTGAATATCGGGCAGGGTGGGATTCACCCCTCCACTTT. Amino acids: CASSEYRAGWDSPLHF.